Described below is a single T cell receptor (beta chain) sequence and its context. What it binds is unknown. The data were taken from a study of cytomegalovirus exposure and HLA in healthy donors. Regarding the study as a whole: An ancestry cluster, one associated with Asian ancestry, reportedly showed fewer N-insertions than the 666-donor mean in a later analysis. Association of a missense DCLRE1C variant with TCR beta V- and J-gene trimming was reported in a later analysis.

Germline trimming cut 3 bases from V and 2 bases from J; bases unmatched to any gene: 1. The germline gives CDR1 LGHNA, CDR2 YSLEER. CDR3 length: 14 amino acids. PCR amplification relied on 60 Vbeta primers (plus 13 Jbeta primers). Profiled with immunoSEQ multiplex PCR; TCRdb holds only in-frame clones, not every one. The sample records approximately 180,000 clones, around 79% being singletons. The receptor was isolated from a woman between 45 and 60 years old in good health and CMV-seronegative. Sequenced: PBMCs. This sequence joins TRBV4-3 and TRBJ1-2; 9 bases are a match to TRBD1. Written as DNA, the CDR3 is TGCGCCAGCAGCCATACAGGGGGCAACTATGGCTACACCTTC. As protein: CASSHTGGNYGYTF.